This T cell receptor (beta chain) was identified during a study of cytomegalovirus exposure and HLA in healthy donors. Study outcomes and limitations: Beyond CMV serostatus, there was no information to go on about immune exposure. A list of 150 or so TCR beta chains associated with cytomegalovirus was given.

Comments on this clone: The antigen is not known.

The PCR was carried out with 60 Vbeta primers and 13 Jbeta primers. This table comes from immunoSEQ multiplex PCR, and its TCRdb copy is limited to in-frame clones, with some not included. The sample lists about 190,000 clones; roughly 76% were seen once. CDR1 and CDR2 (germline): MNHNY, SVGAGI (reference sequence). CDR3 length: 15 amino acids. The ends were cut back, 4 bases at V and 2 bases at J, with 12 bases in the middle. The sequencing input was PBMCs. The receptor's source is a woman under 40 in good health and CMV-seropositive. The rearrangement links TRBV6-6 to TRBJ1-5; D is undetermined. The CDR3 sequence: CASSWTLEGNQPQHF. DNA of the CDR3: TGTGCCAGCAGTTGGACCTTGGAGGGCAATCAGCCCCAGCATTTT.